The 25 T cell receptor beta chains reported below all come from one sample, sequenced in a study of T cell responses to AZD1222 COVID-19 vaccine. Assay: immunoSEQ multiplex PCR; the TCRdb copy retains only in-frame clones and omits some. Of approximately 180,000 clones listed, around 90% are singletons. Here the sequenced sample was peripheral blood, taken on day 0 of AZD1222 vaccination. Receptors originate from an adult in good health.

A single count supports this clone. The V gene is TRBV5-1, the J gene TRBJ2-2, with 14 bases aligning to TRBD2. The germline V gene has CDR1 SGHRS and CDR2 YFSETQ. CDR3 size: 18 residues. V lost 6 bases and J lost 3; bases outside the gene matches: 10. DNA for the CDR3: TGCGCCAGCACCACGACTAGCGGGAGGGCCATCGACACCGGGGAGCTGTTTTTT. This gives the protein CASTTTSGRAIDTGELFF.

This sequence joins TRBV20-1 and TRBJ1-1; possible D gene TRBD1, 5 bases. Trimming stripped 3 bases from V and 7 bases from J, with 9 bases between. The length of the CDR3 is 11 residues. From germline, CDR1 is DFQATT and CDR2 SNEGSKA (reference sequence). The CDR3 DNA reads TGCAGTGCTAGTCGGGGGTATGAAGCTTTCTTT. It specifies CSASRGYEAFF.

The chain joins TRBV18 to TRBJ1-1; D remains unclear. This CDR3 is built from 15 residues. Trimming took off 3 bases at V and 1 base at J, with 12 bases between the two ends. The germline CDR1 and CDR2 sequences are KGHSH and LQKENI. The CDR3 is CASSPAARRNTEAFF. In nucleotides, the CDR3 is TGTGCCAGCTCACCGGCGGCAAGAAGGAACACTGAAGCTTTCTTT.

The V call is TRBV6-4, the J call TRBJ2-2; a possible D gene is TRBD1 (6 bases). V lost 2 bases, J lost 6 bases, and 10 bases lay in between. This CDR3 has 14 amino acids. Germline V gene data show CDR1 as MRHNA and CDR2 as SNTAGT. CDR3 nucleotides: TGTGCCAGCAGTGACCTCGGACAGCCCGGGGAGCTGTTTTTT. It yields the protein CASSDLGQPGELFF.

The chain couples TRBV27 to TRBJ2-7; weak D call: TRBD2 (6 bases). Trimming shortened V by 1 base and J by 0 bases, and 13 bases separated the two germline ends. The germline V gene has CDR1 MNHEY and CDR2 SMNVEV (reference sequence). The CDR3 consists of 16 residues. CDR3 nucleotides: TGTGCCAGCAGTTTATTTGGCGGGGAACGCTCCTACGAGCAGTACTTC. Protein product: CASSLFGGERSYEQYF.

This rearrangement joins TRBV6-1 to TRBJ2-7; the D call may be TRBD1 or TRBD2 (5 bases each). The ends were cut back, 2 bases at V and 0 bases at J, with 11 bases in the middle. In germline, CDR1 is MNHNS, CDR2 SASEGT. The CDR3 is made up of 15 amino acids. CDR3 sequence (DNA): TGTGCCAGCAGTGAAATTGGGACGGCCTCCTACGAGCAGTACTTC. Its translation is CASSEIGTASYEQYF.

This chain joins TRBV4-1 and TRBJ2-1; 7 nucleotides line up with TRBD2. Germline values: CDR1 MGHRA, CDR2 YSYEKL. The length of the CDR3 is 15 residues. The junction had 11 bases not matched to a gene; V was cut back by 4 bases and J by 8 bases. The CDR3 region has the DNA TGCGCCAGCAGCCCCCGGGAAAGCGCGGGGGATGAGCAGTTCTTC. Its protein product is CASSPRESAGDEQFF.

The sample holds one count of this clone. The sample contains more than one DNA sequence encoding this CDR3. This rearrangement joins TRBV30 to TRBJ2-5; D is unresolved. Germline-derived CDR1 and CDR2 are GTSNPN and SVGIG (reference sequence). Trimming took off 5 bases at V and 5 bases at J, with 6 bases between the two ends. The CDR3 covers 10 residues. The CDR3 nucleotides are TGTGCCTGGGGGCGGGAGACCCAGTACTTC. Translation: CAWGRETQYF.

V is TRBV11-2 and J is TRBJ2-3; perhaps TRBD1 as D (5 bases). The ends were cut back, 6 bases at V and 3 bases at J, with 13 bases in the middle. There are 14 residues in the CDR3. Germline V gene sequence: CDR1 SGHAT, CDR2 FQNNGV. CDR3 region: CASSPTTGTDTQYF. The CDR3 DNA follows: TGTGCCAGCAGTCCAACCACAGGAACAGATACGCAGTATTTT.

This clone appeared once. The chain combines TRBV24-1 with TRBJ1-2; 7 nucleotides align to TRBD1. Trimming cost V 3 bases and J 4 bases; bases outside gene matches: 7. Germline V gene sequence: CDR1 KGHDR, CDR2 SFDVKD. The CDR3 totals 15 residues. CDR3 in DNA: TGTGCCACCAGTGATCCTCAGGGGGTCAGCTATGGCTACACCTTC. It encodes CATSDPQGVSYGYTF.

This clone was found once. J is TRBJ1-2 and V is TRBV28; 7 bases map to TRBD1. V lost 10 bases, J lost 4 bases, and 12 bases stayed unmatched. Germline-derived CDR1 and CDR2 are MDHEN and SYDVKM. The CDR3 has 14 amino acids. CDR3 DNA: TGTGCCACCCAACCTATAGGGGGCGGCTATGGCTACACCTTC. Amino acids: CATQPIGGGYGYTF.

The chain has TRBV3-1 (or the pseudogene TRBV3-2) and TRBJ2-5, with 7 nucleotides matching TRBD2. The CDR3 consists of 16 residues. Per the germline V gene, CDR1 is LGHDT and CDR2 is YNNKEL (reference sequence). J gave up 3 bases and V 2 bases, and 9 bases lay outside the gene matches. CDR3 DNA sequence: TGTGCCAGCAGCCAATTGAGCCCGGGAGGTAAAGAGACCCAGTACTTC. Its protein product is CASSQLSPGGKETQYF.

This chain connects TRBV5-4 to TRBJ2-7; 10 nucleotides align to TRBD1. V lost 4 bases to trimming and J lost 6 bases; unmatched junction nucleotides: 4. Germline CDR1 is SGHNT and CDR2 is YYREEE (reference sequence). The CDR3 is 13 amino acids. Here the CDR3 reads CASSRDRGFEQYF. Here the CDR3 DNA reads TGTGCCAGCAGCAGGGACAGGGGATTCGAGCAGTACTTC. The full variable domain, in which reference TRBV5-4 and TRBJ2-7 provide the parts outside the CDR3, is ETGVTQSPTHLIKTRGQQVTLRCSSQSGHNTVSWYQQALGQGPQFIFQYYREEENGRGNFPPRFSGLQFPNYSSELNVNALELDDSALYLCASSRDRGFEQYFGPGTRLTVT.

This chain links TRBV5-6 with TRBJ1-1; no definite D call. The germline CDR1 and CDR2 sequences are SGHDT and YYEEEE. The CDR3 runs to 13 residues. Trimming pared 2 bases from V and 2 bases from J, leaving 7 bases between. This CDR3 reads CASSLRGNTEAFF. The CDR3 bases are TGTGCCAGCAGCTTACGAGGAAACACTGAAGCTTTCTTT.

The chain links TRBV29-1 to TRBJ1-2; 10 bases map to TRBD1. CDR1 is SQVTM, CDR2 ANQGSEA, per germline. V lost 5 bases and J lost 6; bases outside the gene matches: 9. There are 14 residues in the CDR3. CDR3: CSVTQTGGENGYTF. The CDR3 region has the DNA TGCAGCGTTACCCAGACAGGGGGCGAGAATGGCTACACCTTC.

This clone was seen only once. CDR3 in amino acids: CASSLAPVGNTIYF. The CDR3 nucleotides read TGTGCCAGCAGCTTGGCCCCAGTCGGAAACACCATATATTTT. The chain is built from TRBV5-4 and TRBJ1-3; no reliable D call. Germline V gene sequence: CDR1 SGHNT, CDR2 YYREEE (reference sequence). The CDR3 totals 14 residues. V was cut by 0 bases and J by 4 bases, with 8 bases left in between.

This chain uses TRBV5-6 with TRBJ1-6, with D maybe TRBD1 (5 bases). Germline V CDR1 and CDR2: SGHDT, YYEEEE. The V and J ends lost 0 bases and 5 bases respectively, with 15 bases between them. The CDR3 loop spans 17 amino acids. Here the CDR3 reads CASSLVGGIYNNSPLHF. CDR3 in DNA: TGTGCCAGCAGCTTGGTCGGGGGGATCTATAATAATTCACCCCTCCACTTT.

This chain links TRBV29-1 with TRBJ1-1; TRBD1 might be the D (5 bases). The CDR3 contains 12 residues. Germline V gene sequence: CDR1 SQVTM, CDR2 ANQGSEA. CDR3 loop: CSTAGRNTEAFF. The CDR3 DNA is TGCAGTACTGCGGGGCGAAACACTGAAGCTTTCTTT. The full variable domain, with the rest looked up from reference TRBV29-1 and TRBJ1-1, is SAVISQKPSRDICQRGTSLTIQCQVDSQVTMMFWYRQQPGQSLTLIATANQGSEATYESGFVIDKFPISRPNLTFSTLTVSNMSPEDSSIYLCSTAGRNTEAFFGQGTRLTVV.

This clone was seen once. The chain employs TRBV27 and TRBJ2-3; 11 bases fit TRBD1. Per the germline V gene, CDR1 is MNHEY and CDR2 is SMNVEV (reference sequence). The CDR3 totals 19 residues. V shed 6 bases, J shed 4 bases, and the junction held 18 bases outside the gene matches. CDR3 in DNA: TGTGCCAGCAGCTCTTCCGGGACAGGGGGGCTAGCGGGGCCAGATACGCAGTATTTT. Translated: CASSSSGTGGLAGPDTQYF.

This clone was recorded once. This rearrangement joins TRBV19 to TRBJ1-2; 9 bases agree with TRBD1. V gave up 4 bases and J gave up 5 bases; unmatched junction bases: 8. The CDR3 runs to 15 residues. CDR1 LNHDA and CDR2 SQIVND come from the germline V gene (reference sequence). Here the CDR3 DNA reads TGTGCCAGTAGTAAAGGGGACAGGGCCTTTTATGGCTACACCTTC. It translates to CASSKGDRAFYGYTF. Drawing the rest from reference TRBV19 and TRBJ1-2, the complete variable domain is DGGITQSPKYLFRKEGQNVTLSCEQNLNHDAMYWYRQDPGQGLRLIYYSQIVNDFQKGDIAEGYSVSREKKESFPLTVTSAQKNPTAFYLCASSKGDRAFYGYTFGSGTRLTVV.

In nucleotides, the CDR3 is TGTGCCAGCAGCGAAGGGGATCCTAATTCACCCCTCCACTTT. It yields the protein CASSEGDPNSPLHF. V usage is TRBV9 and J usage is TRBJ1-6; possibly TRBD1 for D (5 bases). From germline, CDR1 is SGDLS and CDR2 YYNGEE. Trimming took 3 bases from V and 6 from J, leaving 10 bases between them. This CDR3 spans 14 amino acids.

The V and J genes are TRBV28 and TRBJ2-7; TRBD2 might be the D (6 bases). CDR1 is MDHEN, CDR2 SYDVKM, per germline. The CDR3 totals 15 residues. The V end lost 6 bases, the J end lost 2 bases, and 17 bases lay between the germline ends. The CDR3 region has the DNA TGTGCCAGCAGCGCGCAGGGAGGCCCTACCTACGAGCAGTACTTC. Protein product: CASSAQGGPTYEQYF.

This clone occurred once. The chain has TRBV10-1 and TRBJ2-3; no clear D. The CDR3 sequence is 14 residues long. Trimming took off 0 bases at V and 4 bases at J, with 8 bases between the two ends. Germline-derived CDR1 and CDR2 are WNHNN and SYGVQD (reference sequence). The CDR3 loop reads CASSESSRPDTQYF. The CDR3 DNA is TGCGCCAGCAGTGAGTCCTCTAGACCAGATACGCAGTATTTT.

This clone has a single count. The chain has TRBV5-1 and TRBJ2-1, with D possibly being TRBD1 (5 bases). This CDR3 comprises 14 residues. Trimming took off 6 bases at V and 5 bases at J, with 15 bases between the two ends. CDR1 and CDR2 from the germline V gene are SGHRS and YFSETQ. This CDR3 is CASTSRLGHNEQFF. In DNA form, the CDR3 reads TGCGCCAGCACCTCCCGGTTGGGGCACAATGAGCAGTTCTTC.

CDR3 protein: CASSGGTSGLLGYEQYF. The CDR3 coding sequence is TGTGCCAGTAGCGGAGGGACTAGCGGGTTGCTAGGTTACGAGCAGTACTTC. The V gene is TRBV19, the J gene TRBJ2-7; 12 positions agree with TRBD2. Germline CDR1 is LNHDA and CDR2 is SQIVND (reference sequence). The CDR3 loop spans 17 amino acids. J was trimmed by 4 bases and V by 6 bases; bases with no gene match: 13.